A selection of T cell receptor beta chains follows, all from one sample in a study of blood T cell repertoires in COVID-19. TCRdb's copy holds only in-frame clones and misses some; the assay was immunoSEQ multiplex PCR. The sample yields approximately 65,000 clones, 65% to 85% seen once. Sequenced sample: PBMCs or T cells enriched from blood (not recorded which). These receptors were collected from a woman between 35 and 50 years old with acute COVID-19. Each CDR3 is given with its conserved first and last residue. Each record gives: J gene, V gene, CDR3 protein.

J gene: TRBJ1-2; V gene: TRBV13; CDR3 protein: CASSLSVQGTSYTF
J gene: TRBJ1-6; V gene: TRBV2; CDR3 protein: CASRDTRGRSSYNSPLHF
J gene: TRBJ1-2; V gene: TRBV27; CDR3 protein: CASSISSRGLGYTF
J gene: TRBJ2-2; V gene: TRBV2; CDR3 protein: CASSVAGGPGELFF
J gene: TRBJ2-1; V gene: TRBV3-1/TRBV3-2; CDR3 protein: CASSPGQASYNEQFF
J gene: TRBJ2-7; V gene: TRBV2; CDR3 protein: CASSEAVGGLYEQYF
J gene: TRBJ2-4; V gene: TRBV6-2/TRBV6-3; CDR3 protein: CASSYLTSGTPGAKNIQYF
J gene: TRBJ2-7; V gene: TRBV11-2; CDR3 protein: CASSLDLRNEQYF
J gene: TRBJ1-3; V gene: TRBV3-1/TRBV3-2; CDR3 protein: CASSPGQGNTIYF
J gene: TRBJ2-2; V gene: TRBV19; CDR3 protein: CASRASSGFTGELFF
J gene: TRBJ2-3; V gene: TRBV5-6; CDR3 protein: CASSSDGTGDPDTQYF
J gene: TRBJ1-6; V gene: TRBV5-6; CDR3 protein: CASSPYHGYNSPLHF
J gene: TRBJ2-5; V gene: TRBV5-6; CDR3 protein: CASNIGTSGSWDF
J gene: TRBJ1-1; V gene: TRBV7-9; CDR3 protein: CATRSGQMNTEAFF
J gene: TRBJ1-2; V gene: TRBV4-1; CDR3 protein: CASSQGGLTNYGYTF
J gene: TRBJ2-1; V gene: TRBV6-4; CDR3 protein: CASSAGQGYNEQFF
J gene: TRBJ2-1; V gene: TRBV19; CDR3 protein: CASSIGAGINNEQFF
J gene: TRBJ2-7; V gene: TRBV21-1; CDR3 protein: CASSKDSEQYF
J gene: TRBJ2-1; V gene: TRBV13; CDR3 protein: CASSPTGTGVNEQFF
J gene: TRBJ2-5; V gene: TRBV5-1; CDR3 protein: CASSLNSETQYF
J gene: TRBJ2-6; V gene: TRBV5-1; CDR3 protein: CASSLLTGASSGANVLTF
J gene: TRBJ1-1; V gene: TRBV11-2; CDR3 protein: CASSVRLAAEAFF
J gene: TRBJ1-1; V gene: TRBV2; CDR3 protein: CASSAGRAFF
J gene: TRBJ2-5; V gene: TRBV5-1; CDR3 protein: CASSYTTGYQETQYF
J gene: TRBJ1-2; V gene: TRBV14; CDR3 protein: CASSQADVRVGLGYTF
J gene: TRBJ2-1; V gene: TRBV27; CDR3 protein: CASSLSGDEQFF
J gene: TRBJ2-1; V gene: TRBV2; CDR3 protein: CASTTGEYNEQFF
J gene: TRBJ1-3; V gene: TRBV4-1; CDR3 protein: CASSHDTIYF